Sequencing of this TCR beta chain was carried out in a study of OX40 agonist ivuxolimab in advanced cancers. About the investigation overall: The costimulatory receptor OX40 (CD134) was targeted by ivuxolimab, a fully human IgG2 agonistic monoclonal antibody. Intravenous ivuxolimab was administered to patients every 2 weeks at six dose levels: 0.01, 0.1, 0.3, 1.5, 3 and 10 mg/kg. Among the 52 dose-escalation patients, about 19 had hepatocellular carcinoma, 15 or so melanoma, 9 renal cell carcinoma and 9 head and neck cancer. A male proportion of roughly 80% and a mean age of about 60 years, ranging from about 20 to 79, were recorded for the dose-escalation cohort. Patients were allowed to have had prior anti-PD-1, anti-PD-L1 or anti-CTLA-4 therapy, and approximately 40% of the dose-escalation patients had been treated with checkpoint inhibitors. Partial responses occurred in three dose-escalation patients, of whom one had hepatocellular carcinoma and two had cutaneous melanoma. Peripheral TCRbeta sequencing was intended to test whether TCR sequence diversity was altered and clonal T-cell expansion was caused by ivuxolimab. The paper covers the monotherapy dose-escalation part of the phase I ivuxolimab trial, which included N = 52 patients.

Concerning this clone itself: Its antigen target is currently unknown. Base qualities are not at hand, and no much larger clone is one base apart. Other DNA sequences in this specimen translate into the identical CDR3.

The trial excluded patients who had a history of autoimmune disease or were on systemic immunosuppression. Peripheral blood for TCR sequencing was collected from all dose cohorts at baseline, on cycle 4 day 1, and on cycle 7 day 1. The samples were drawn from a first-in-human, open-label, multicenter phase I dose-escalation trial of ivuxolimab. Adults with locally advanced or metastatic melanoma, renal cell carcinoma, hepatocellular carcinoma or head and neck squamous cell carcinoma were enrolled in the trial. Before TCR sequencing, CD4+ and CD8+ T cells were separately sorted from peripheral blood. For sequencing of the TCRbeta CDR3 region, genomic DNA was extracted from the sorted cells. TCRbeta CDR3 regions were sequenced using the immunoSEQ Assay. TCRdb mirrors the immuneACCESS table, restricted to in-frame sequences. Some clones are absent from its copies; in checked studies, under half trace to an unresolved V gene, and the reason for the others is unknown. The sample data list tens of thousands of clones, and around four fifths of these were observed just once. The ten largest clonotypes hold over 10% of the sample.

Findings and caveats that apply to the study as a whole: Which antigens the clonally expanded peripheral T cells were specific for was not determined. In partial responders in the 0.1-3.0 mg/kg groups, normalized peripheral clonal expansion was found to be among the lowest, especially among CD8+ T cells. Low levels of normalized T-cell clonal expansion were also seen in some patients who did not respond. At doses of 0.1 to 3.0 mg/kg, clonal expansion of both CD4+ and CD8+ blood T cells was observed from baseline to week 6. On average, CD8+ T cells showed more expanded clones than CD4+ T cells after ivuxolimab.

The CDR3 spans 14 residues, from the cysteine through the phenylalanine. The entry retains the CDR3 DNA only, 42 bases that are in frame from base 1. V gives up 0 bases and J gives up 6 bases, and the segment between their germline ends measures 10 bases. The germline V gene yields SGDLS for CDR1 and YYNGEE for CDR2. The chain employs TRBV9 and TRBJ1-5; perhaps TRBD1 is the D gene, with 5 bases matching. The clonotype was recovered from an adult with an advanced solid tumor such as melanoma, head and neck, liver or kidney cancer. Sequences were derived from CD4+ or CD8+ T cells sorted from blood, sampled in a trial of the OX40 agonist ivuxolimab. The CDR3 in this case is CASSVDGGGQPQHF. The bases are TGTGCCAGCAGCGTAGACGGGGGAGGTCAGCCCCAGCATTTT.